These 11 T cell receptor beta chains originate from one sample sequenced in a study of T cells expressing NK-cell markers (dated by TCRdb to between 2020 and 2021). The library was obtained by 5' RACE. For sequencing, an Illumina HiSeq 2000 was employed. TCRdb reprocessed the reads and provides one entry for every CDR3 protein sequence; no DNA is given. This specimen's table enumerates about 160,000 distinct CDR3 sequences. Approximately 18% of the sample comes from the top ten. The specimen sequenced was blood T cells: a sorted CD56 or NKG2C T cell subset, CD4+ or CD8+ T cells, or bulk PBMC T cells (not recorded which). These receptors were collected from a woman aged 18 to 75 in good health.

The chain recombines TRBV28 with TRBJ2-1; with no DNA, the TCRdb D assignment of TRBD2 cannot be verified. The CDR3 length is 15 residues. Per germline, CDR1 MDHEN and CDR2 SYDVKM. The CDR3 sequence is CASRSAGTSGGEQFF.

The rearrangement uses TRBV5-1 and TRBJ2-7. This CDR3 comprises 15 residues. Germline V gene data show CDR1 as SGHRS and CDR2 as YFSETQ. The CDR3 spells CASSFNPGSSYEQYF. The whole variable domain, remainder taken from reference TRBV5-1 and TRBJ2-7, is KAGVTQTPRYLIKTRGQQVTLSCSPISGHRSVSWYQQTPGQGLQFLFEYFSETQRNKGNFPGRFSGRQFSNSRSEMNVSTLELGDSALYLCASSFNPGSSYEQYFGPGTRLTVT.

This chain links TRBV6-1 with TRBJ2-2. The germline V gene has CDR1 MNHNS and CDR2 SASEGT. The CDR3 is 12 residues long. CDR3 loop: CASSVKTGELFF.

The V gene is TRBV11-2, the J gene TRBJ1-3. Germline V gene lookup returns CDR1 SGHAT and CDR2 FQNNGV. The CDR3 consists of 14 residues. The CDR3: CASSFGFPGNTIYF. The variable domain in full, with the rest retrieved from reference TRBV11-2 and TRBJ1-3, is EAGVAQSPRYKIIEKRQSVAFWCNPISGHATLYWYQQILGQGPKLLIQFQNNGVVDDSQLPKDRFSAERLKGVDSTLKIQPAKLEDSAVYLCASSFGFPGNTIYFGEGSWLTVV.

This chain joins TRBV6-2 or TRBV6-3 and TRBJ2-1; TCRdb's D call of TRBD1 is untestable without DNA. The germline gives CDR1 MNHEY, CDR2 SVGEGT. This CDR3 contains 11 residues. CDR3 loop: CASSLPHEQFF.

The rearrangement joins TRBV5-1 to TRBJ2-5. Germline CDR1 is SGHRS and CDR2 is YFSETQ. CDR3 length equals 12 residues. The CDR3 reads CASSIGGETQYF.

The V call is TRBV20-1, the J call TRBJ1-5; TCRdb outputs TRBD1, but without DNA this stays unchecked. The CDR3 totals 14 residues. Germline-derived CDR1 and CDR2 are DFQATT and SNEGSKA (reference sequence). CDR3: CSARDRRGDQPQHF.

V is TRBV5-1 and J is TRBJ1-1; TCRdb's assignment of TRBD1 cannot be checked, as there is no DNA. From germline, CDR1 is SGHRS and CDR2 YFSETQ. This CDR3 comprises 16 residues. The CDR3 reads CASSFLLQGTSTEAFF.

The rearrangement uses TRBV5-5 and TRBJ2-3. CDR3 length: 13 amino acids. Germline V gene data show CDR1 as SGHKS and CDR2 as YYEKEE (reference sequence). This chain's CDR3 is CASSLELADTQYF.

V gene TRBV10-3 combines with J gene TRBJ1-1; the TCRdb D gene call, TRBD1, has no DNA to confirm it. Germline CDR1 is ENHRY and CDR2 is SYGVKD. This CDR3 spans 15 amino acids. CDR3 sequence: CAIRPGTDDYTEAFF.

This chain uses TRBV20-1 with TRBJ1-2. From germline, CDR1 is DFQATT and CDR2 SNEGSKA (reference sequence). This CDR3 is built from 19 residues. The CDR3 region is CSASSGLRESGLSNYGYTF.